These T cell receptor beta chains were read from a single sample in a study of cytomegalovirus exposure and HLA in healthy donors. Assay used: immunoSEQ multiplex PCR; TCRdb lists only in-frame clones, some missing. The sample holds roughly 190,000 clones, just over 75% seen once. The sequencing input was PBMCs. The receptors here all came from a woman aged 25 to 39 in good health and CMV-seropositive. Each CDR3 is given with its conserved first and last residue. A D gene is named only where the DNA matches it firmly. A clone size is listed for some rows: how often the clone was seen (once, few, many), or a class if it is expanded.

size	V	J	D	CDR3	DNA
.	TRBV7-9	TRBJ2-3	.	CASSGSTDTQYF	TGTGCCAGCAGCGGCAGCACAGATACGCAGTATTTT
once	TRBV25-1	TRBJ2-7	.	CASSQGSVEQYF	TGTGCCAGCAGTCAAGGTAGCGTAGAGCAGTACTTC
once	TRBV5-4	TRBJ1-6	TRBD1	CASSGQGNYNSPLHF	TGTGCCAGCAGCGGACAGGGGAACTATAATTCACCCCTCCACTTT
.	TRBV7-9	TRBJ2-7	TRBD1	CASRDSAYSRGEQYF	TGTGCCAGTAGGGACAGTGCCTATTCGAGAGGCGAGCAGTACTTC
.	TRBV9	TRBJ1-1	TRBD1	CASSESGQVTEAFF	TGTGCCAGCAGCGAATCGGGACAGGTCACTGAAGCTTTCTTT
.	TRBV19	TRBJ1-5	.	CASTDFLSNQPQHF	TGTGCCAGTACTGACTTCCTTTCCAATCAGCCCCAGCATTTT
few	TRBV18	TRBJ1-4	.	CASSPTYREEKLFF	TGTGCCAGCTCACCGACGTACAGGGAGGAAAAACTGTTTTTT
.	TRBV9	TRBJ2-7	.	CASSVGPTYEQYF	TGTGCCAGCAGCGTAGGACCGACTTACGAGCAGTACTTC
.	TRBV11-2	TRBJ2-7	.	CASSLGESYEQYF	TGTGCCAGCAGCTTAGGTGAGAGCTACGAGCAGTACTTC
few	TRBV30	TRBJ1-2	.	CAWRDPRLGGGYGYTF	TGTGCCTGGAGGGACCCCCGTCTTGGGGGAGGATATGGCTACACCTTC
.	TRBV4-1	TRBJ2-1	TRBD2	CASSQARLARRYNEQFF	TGCGCCAGCAGCCAAGCCCGACTAGCGCGGAGGTACAATGAGCAGTTCTTC
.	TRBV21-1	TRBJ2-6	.	CASSVRTAGANVLTF	TGTGCCAGCAGCGTTCGGACAGCTGGGGCCAACGTCCTGACTTTC
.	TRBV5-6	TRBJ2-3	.	CASSFSADTQYF	TGTGCCAGCAGCTTTAGTGCAGATACGCAGTATTTT
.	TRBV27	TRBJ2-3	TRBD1	CASSLSMTGSTDTQYF	TGTGCCAGCAGTTTATCGATGACAGGGAGCACAGATACGCAGTATTTT
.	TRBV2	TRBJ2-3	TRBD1	CASSSGGWTDTQYF	TGTGCCAGCAGTTCAGGGGGCTGGACAGATACGCAGTATTTT
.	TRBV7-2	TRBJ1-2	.	CASSLSGVSNYGYTF	TGTGCCAGCAGCTTATCGGGGGTCTCTAACTATGGCTACACCTTC
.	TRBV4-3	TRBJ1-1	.	CASSQFGREAFF	TGCGCCAGCAGCCAATTCGGGAGGGAAGCTTTCTTT
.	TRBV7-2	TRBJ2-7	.	CASSSTDLPPYEQYF	TGTGCCAGCAGCTCGACAGACTTACCTCCCTACGAGCAGTACTTC
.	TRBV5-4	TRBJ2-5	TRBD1	CASSYRGIETQYF	TGTGCCAGCAGCTACAGGGGAATTGAGACCCAGTACTTC
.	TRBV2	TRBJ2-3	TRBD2	CASIPGLSVDTQYF	TGTGCCAGCATTCCGGGACTATCCGTAGATACGCAGTATTTT
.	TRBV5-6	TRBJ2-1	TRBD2	CASTLTSGAYNEQFF	TGTGCCAGCACCCTAACTAGCGGGGCCTACAATGAGCAGTTCTTC
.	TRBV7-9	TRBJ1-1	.	CASSSFWSEEAFF	TGTGCCAGCAGCTCATTTTGGTCAGAAGAAGCTTTCTTT
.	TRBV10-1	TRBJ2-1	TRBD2	CASSEASSGLEDEQFF	TGCGCCAGCAGTGAGGCGTCTAGCGGGTTGGAGGATGAGCAGTTCTTC
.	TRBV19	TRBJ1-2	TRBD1	CASSVGQEEVYGYTF	TGTGCCAGTAGTGTGGGACAGGAGGAGGTTTATGGCTACACCTTC
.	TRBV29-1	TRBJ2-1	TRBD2	CSAGLAGNYNEQFF	TGCAGCGCAGGACTAGCGGGGAATTACAATGAGCAGTTCTTC
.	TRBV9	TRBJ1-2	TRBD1	CASSVTGGGYTF	TGTGCCAGCAGCGTTACAGGGGGTGGCTACACCTTC
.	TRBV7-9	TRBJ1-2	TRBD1	CASSLPDRVVFGYTF	TGTGCCAGCAGCTTACCCGACAGGGTTGTTTTTGGCTACACCTTC
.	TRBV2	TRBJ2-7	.	CASTRDTSYEQYF	TGTGCCAGCACTCGGGACACCTCCTACGAGCAGTACTTC
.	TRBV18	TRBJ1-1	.	CASSPPNRAVDTEAFF	TGTGCCAGCTCACCACCGAACAGGGCTGTGGACACTGAAGCTTTCTTT
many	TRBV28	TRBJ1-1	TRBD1	CASSSQGWATEAFF	TGTGCCAGCAGTTCACAGGGGTGGGCGACTGAAGCTTTCTTT
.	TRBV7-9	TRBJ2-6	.	CASSLVAGTYNSGANVLTF	TGTGCCAGCAGCTTAGTGGCTGGCACGTATAACTCTGGGGCCAACGTCCTGACTTTC
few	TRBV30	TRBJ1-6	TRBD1	CAWSKSRTGGSRSPLHF	TGTGCCTGGAGTAAATCCCGGACAGGGGGCTCTAGATCACCCCTCCACTTT
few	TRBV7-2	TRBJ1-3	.	CASSHDSSGNTIYF	TGTGCCAGCAGTCACGACAGCTCTGGAAACACCATATATTTT
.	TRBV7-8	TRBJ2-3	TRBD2	CASSPLRGGGTDTQYF	TGTGCCAGCAGCCCCCTTCGGGGAGGGGGCACAGATACGCAGTATTTT
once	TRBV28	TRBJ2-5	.	CASTSPSDRKETQYF	TGTGCCAGCACCTCCCCGTCGGACAGAAAAGAGACCCAGTACTTC
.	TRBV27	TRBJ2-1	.	CASSYRGGEQFF	TGTGCCAGCAGTTACCGAGGGGGTGAGCAGTTCTTC
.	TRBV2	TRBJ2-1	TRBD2	CASSGTSGRADNEQFF	TGTGCCAGCAGTGGGACTAGCGGGAGGGCCGACAATGAGCAGTTCTTC
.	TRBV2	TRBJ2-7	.	CASSRAMRDEQYF	TGTGCCAGCAGTAGAGCGATGCGGGACGAGCAGTACTTC
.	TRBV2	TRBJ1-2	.	CASSQGGGYTF	TGTGCCAGCAGTCAGGGCGGTGGCTACACCTTC
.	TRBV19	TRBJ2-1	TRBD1	CASSRTGTNNEQFF	TGTGCCAGTAGTAGGACAGGGACGAACAATGAGCAGTTCTTC
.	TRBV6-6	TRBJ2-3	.	CASSYGGLSTDTQYF	TGTGCCAGCAGTTACGGGGGCCTTAGCACAGATACGCAGTATTTT
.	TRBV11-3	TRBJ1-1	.	CASSLKGQGEAFF	TGTGCCAGCAGCTTAAAGGGACAAGGTGAAGCTTTCTTT